The 11 T cell receptor beta chains given below trace back to one sample, sequenced in a study of molecular identifiers for immune sequencing clone quantification. MiXCR, applied by TCRdb to the PCR reads, yields one record per CDR3 protein. The sample holds 50,000 to 70,000 distinct CDR3 sequences; less than 20% are singletons and the top ten take 1.5% to 1.7%. Sequencing was performed on naive CD8+ T cells from blood, with Jurkat cell RNA spiked in. Subset noted: FACS-sorted CD8+CD4-CCR7+CD45RA+ naive T cells. The receptors stem from a human donor in good health. Some libraries in this study had Jurkat cell RNA spiked in.

This clonotype was counted at least ten times. The chain joins TRBV7-9 to TRBJ1-3; D unresolved. This CDR3 is built from 14 residues. Germline CDR1 reads SEHNR; CDR2 reads FQNEAQ (reference sequence). V was cut by 3 bases and J by 0 bases, with 6 bases left in between. The DNA for the CDR3 is TGTGCCAGCAGCTTCGGTAGCTCTGGAAACACCATATATTTT. Protein product: CASSFGSSGNTIYF.

The chain carries TRBV5-1 and TRBJ2-2; TRBD2 matches at 16 bases. J gave up 9 bases and V 3 bases, and 8 bases lay outside the gene matches. CDR3 size: 17 residues. Per germline, CDR1 SGHRS and CDR2 YFSETQ. CDR3 coding DNA: TGCGCCAGCAGCTCGGGACTAGCGGGAGGGCTGTATTGGGAGCTGTTTTTT. Translated, it gives CASSSGLAGGLYWELFF.

This clonotype was seen many times. This chain links TRBV11-2 with TRBJ2-1; 12 bases match TRBD2. There are 14 residues in the CDR3. V was pared by 6 bases and J by 5 bases, with 2 bases of the junction left unmatched. The V gene's germline CDR1 is SGHAT and CDR2 FQNNGV. The CDR3 region has the DNA TGTGCCAGCAGGAGACTAGCGGGAGACAATGAGCAGTTCTTC. Translation gives CASRRLAGDNEQFF.

This chain joins TRBV24-1 and TRBJ2-7; the D gene is possibly TRBD2 (5 bases). This CDR3 comprises 12 residues. In germline, CDR1 is KGHDR, CDR2 SFDVKD. With 4 bases removed from V and 5 bases from J, the gap between germline ends came to 8 bases. The CDR3 bases are TGTGCCACCAGTGACCCCGGGGACGAGCAGTACTTC. It specifies CATSDPGDEQYF.

Ten or more counts support this clonotype. The chain has TRBV27 and TRBJ2-3; no firm D call. Looked up from germline, CDR1 is MNHEY and CDR2 is SMNVEV (reference sequence). The CDR3 runs 16 residues. The V and J ends lost 3 bases and 1 base respectively, with 14 bases between them. The CDR3 region has the DNA TGTGCCAGCAGTTTGTGGGCGGCGTCTCGCACAGATACGCAGTATTTT. Encoded protein: CASSLWAASRTDTQYF.

This clonotype appeared many times. This rearrangement joins TRBV20-1 to TRBJ2-3; TRBD1 matches 8 bases. CDR1 DFQATT and CDR2 SNEGSKA come from the germline V gene (reference sequence). This CDR3 spans 19 amino acids. Trimming at V came to 3 bases and at J to 0 bases, leaving 17 bases not matched to a gene. The CDR3 loop is CSASDTGGQASSSTDTQYF. As DNA, the CDR3 is TGCAGTGCTAGTGATACCGGGGGACAGGCCTCTAGCAGCACAGATACGCAGTATTTT.

As regards this clonotype: A much larger clone differs from this one at a single base, so this may be a read error. The J gene is TRBJ2-7, the V gene TRBV27, with 8 bases matching TRBD1. Germline CDR1 reads MNHEY; CDR2 reads SMNVEV (reference sequence). The CDR3 extends over 14 amino acids. CDR3 nucleotides: TGTGCCGGCAGTTCGGGGACAGGAGCCTACGAGCAGTACTTC. This translates into CAGSSGTGAYEQYF.

This clonotype appeared a few times. CDR3 sequence: CATSSSAANTGELFF. DNA of the CDR3: TGTGCCACCAGTTCGTCTGCCGCGAACACCGGGGAGCTGTTTTTT. The gene calls are TRBV24-1 and TRBJ2-2, with D unresolved. The germline CDR1 and CDR2 sequences are KGHDR and SFDVKD. Trimming took 6 bases from V and 0 from J, leaving 10 bases between them. The CDR3 spans 15 residues.

Many counts were recorded for this clonotype. The J gene is TRBJ2-3, the V gene TRBV20-1, with 7 positions matching TRBD2. This CDR3 spans 15 amino acids. V dropped 1 base and J dropped 2; count of bases not matched to a gene: 6. Germline values: CDR1 DFQATT, CDR2 SNEGSKA (reference sequence). CDR3 in amino acids: CSARASGDPTDTQYF. CDR3 nucleotides: TGCAGTGCTAGAGCCAGCGGGGATCCCACAGATACGCAGTATTTT.

V is TRBV2 and J is TRBJ2-1; 8 bases are a match to TRBD1. Germline V gene data show CDR1 as SNHLY and CDR2 as FYNNEI. This CDR3 comprises 15 residues. Trimming cost V 3 bases and J 1 base; bases outside gene matches: 2. The CDR3 sequence: CASSEGQVSYNEQFF. Here the CDR3 DNA reads TGTGCCAGCAGTGAGGGACAGGTTTCCTACAATGAGCAGTTCTTC.

As concerns this clonotype: This may come from a read error, since a much larger clone is one base off. The genes are TRBV28 and TRBJ1-4, with D unclear. CDR1 MDHEN and CDR2 SYDVKM come from the germline V gene. V was trimmed by 4 bases and J by 8 bases, leaving 17 bases between them. This CDR3 region has 15 residues. Written as DNA, the CDR3 is TGTGCCAGCAGTTACGGCTATGGGTTGTCGGAAAAACTGTTTTTT. Translating it yields CASSYGYGLSEKLFF.